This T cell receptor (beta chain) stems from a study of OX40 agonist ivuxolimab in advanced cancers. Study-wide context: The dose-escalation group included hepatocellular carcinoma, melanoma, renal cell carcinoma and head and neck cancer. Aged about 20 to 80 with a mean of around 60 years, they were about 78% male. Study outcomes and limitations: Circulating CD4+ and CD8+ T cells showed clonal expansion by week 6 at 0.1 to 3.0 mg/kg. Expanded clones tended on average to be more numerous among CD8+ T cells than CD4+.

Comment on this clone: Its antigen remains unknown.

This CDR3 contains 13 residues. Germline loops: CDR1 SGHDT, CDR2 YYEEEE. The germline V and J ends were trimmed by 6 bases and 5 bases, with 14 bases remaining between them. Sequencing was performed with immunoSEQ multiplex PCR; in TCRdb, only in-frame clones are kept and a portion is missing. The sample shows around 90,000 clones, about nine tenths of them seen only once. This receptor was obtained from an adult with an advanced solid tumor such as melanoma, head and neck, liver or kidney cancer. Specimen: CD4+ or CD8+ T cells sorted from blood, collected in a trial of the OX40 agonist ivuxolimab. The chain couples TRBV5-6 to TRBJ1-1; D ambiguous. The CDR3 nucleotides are TGTGCCAGCACCCTTCCTCCGATGACTGAAGCTTTCTTT. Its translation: CASTLPPMTEAFF.